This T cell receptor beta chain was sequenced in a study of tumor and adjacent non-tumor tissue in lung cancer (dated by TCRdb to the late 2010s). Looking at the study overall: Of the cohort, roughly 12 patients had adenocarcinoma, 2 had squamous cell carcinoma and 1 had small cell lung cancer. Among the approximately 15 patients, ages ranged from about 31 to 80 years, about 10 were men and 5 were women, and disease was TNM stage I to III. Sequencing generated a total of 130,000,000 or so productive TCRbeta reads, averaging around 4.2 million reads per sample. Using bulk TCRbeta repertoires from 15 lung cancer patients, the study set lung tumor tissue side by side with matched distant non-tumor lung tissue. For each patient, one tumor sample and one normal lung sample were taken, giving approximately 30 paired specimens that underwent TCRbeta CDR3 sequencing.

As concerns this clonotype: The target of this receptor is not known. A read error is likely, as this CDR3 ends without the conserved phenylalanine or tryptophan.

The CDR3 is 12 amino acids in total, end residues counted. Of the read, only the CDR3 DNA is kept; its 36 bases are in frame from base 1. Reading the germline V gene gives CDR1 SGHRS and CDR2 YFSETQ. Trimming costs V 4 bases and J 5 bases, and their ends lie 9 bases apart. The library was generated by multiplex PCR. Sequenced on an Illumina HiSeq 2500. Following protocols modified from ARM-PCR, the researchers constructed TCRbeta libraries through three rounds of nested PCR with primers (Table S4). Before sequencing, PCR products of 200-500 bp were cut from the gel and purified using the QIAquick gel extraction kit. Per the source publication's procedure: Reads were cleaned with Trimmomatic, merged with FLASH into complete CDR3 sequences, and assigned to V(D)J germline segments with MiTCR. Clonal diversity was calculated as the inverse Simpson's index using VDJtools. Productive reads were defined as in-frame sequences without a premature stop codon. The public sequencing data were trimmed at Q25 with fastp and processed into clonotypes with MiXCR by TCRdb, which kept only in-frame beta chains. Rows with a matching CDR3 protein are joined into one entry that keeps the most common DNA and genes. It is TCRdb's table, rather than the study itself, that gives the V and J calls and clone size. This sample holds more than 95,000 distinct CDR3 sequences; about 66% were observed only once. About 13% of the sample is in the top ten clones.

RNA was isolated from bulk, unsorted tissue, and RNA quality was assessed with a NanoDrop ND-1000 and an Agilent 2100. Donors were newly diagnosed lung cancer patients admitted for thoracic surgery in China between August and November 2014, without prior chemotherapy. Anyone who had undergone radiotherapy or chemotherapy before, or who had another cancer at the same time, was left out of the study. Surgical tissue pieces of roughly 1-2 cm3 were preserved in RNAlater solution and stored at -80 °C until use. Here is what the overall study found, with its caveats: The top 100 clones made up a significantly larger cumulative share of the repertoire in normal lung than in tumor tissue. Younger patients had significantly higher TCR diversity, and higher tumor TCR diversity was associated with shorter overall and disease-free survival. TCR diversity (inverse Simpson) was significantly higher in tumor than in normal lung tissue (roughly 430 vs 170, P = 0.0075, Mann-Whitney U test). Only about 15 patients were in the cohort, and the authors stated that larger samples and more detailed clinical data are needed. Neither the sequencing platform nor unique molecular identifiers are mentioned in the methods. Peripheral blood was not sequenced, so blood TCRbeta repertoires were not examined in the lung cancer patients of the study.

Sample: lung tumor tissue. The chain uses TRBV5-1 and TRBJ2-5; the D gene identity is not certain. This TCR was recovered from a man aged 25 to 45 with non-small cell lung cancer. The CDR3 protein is CASSGPLETQYS. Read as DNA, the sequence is TGCGCCAGCAGCGGACCCCTGGAGACCCAGTACTCC.